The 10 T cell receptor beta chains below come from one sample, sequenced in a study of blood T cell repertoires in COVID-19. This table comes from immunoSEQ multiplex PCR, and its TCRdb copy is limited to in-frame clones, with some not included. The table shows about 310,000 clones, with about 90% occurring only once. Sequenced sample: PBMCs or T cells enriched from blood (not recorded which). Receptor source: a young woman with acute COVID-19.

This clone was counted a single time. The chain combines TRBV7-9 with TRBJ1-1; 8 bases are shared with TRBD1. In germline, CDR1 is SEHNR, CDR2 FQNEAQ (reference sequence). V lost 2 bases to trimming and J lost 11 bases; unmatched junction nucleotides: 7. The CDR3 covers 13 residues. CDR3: CASSLRTGSRAFF. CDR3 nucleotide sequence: TGTGCCAGCAGCTTAAGGACAGGGAGCAGGGCTTTCTTT. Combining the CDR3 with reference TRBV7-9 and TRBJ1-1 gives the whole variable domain DTGVSQNPRHKITKRGQNVTFRCDPISEHNRLYWYRQTLGQGPEFLTYFQNEAQLEKSRLLSDRFSAERPKGSFSTLEIQRTEQGDSAMYLCASSLRTGSRAFFGQGTRLTVV.

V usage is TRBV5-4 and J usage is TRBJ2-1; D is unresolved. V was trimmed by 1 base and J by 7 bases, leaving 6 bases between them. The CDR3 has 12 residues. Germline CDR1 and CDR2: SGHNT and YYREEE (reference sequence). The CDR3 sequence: CASSLFPNEQFF. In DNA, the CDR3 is TGTGCCAGCAGCTTGTTTCCTAATGAGCAGTTCTTC. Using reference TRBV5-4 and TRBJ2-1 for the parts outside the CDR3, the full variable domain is ETGVTQSPTHLIKTRGQQVTLRCSSQSGHNTVSWYQQALGQGPQFIFQYYREEENGRGNFPPRFSGLQFPNYSSELNVNALELDDSALYLCASSLFPNEQFFGPGTRLTVL.

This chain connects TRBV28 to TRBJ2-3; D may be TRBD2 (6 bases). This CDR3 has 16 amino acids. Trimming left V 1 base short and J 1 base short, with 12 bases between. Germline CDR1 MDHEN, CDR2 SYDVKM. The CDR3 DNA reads TGTGCCAGCAGTTTATCCGGGGGAAAAGGCACAGATACGCAGTATTTT. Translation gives CASSLSGGKGTDTQYF.

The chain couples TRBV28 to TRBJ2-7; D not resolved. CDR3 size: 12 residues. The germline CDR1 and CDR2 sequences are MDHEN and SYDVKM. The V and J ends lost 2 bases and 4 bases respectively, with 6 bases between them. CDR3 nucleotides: TGTGCCAGCAGTTTAGTCCTTTACGAGCAGTACTTC. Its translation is CASSLVLYEQYF.

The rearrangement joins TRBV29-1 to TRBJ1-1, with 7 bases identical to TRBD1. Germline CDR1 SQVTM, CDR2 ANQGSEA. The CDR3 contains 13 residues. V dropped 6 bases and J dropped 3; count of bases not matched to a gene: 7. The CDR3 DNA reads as TGCAGCGTGCGACAGGGTACGGACACTGAAGCTTTCTTT. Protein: CSVRQGTDTEAFF. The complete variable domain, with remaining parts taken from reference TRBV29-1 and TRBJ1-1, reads SAVISQKPSRDICQRGTSLTIQCQVDSQVTMMFWYRQQPGQSLTLIATANQGSEATYESGFVIDKFPISRPNLTFSTLTVSNMSPEDSSIYLCSVRQGTDTEAFFGQGTRLTVV.

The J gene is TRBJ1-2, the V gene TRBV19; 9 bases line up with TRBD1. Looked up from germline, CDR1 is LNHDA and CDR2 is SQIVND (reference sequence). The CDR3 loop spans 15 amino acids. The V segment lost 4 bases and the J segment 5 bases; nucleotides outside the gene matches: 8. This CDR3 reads CASSKRDREGYGYTF. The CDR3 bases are TGTGCCAGTAGTAAAAGGGACAGGGAAGGGTATGGCTACACCTTC.

CDR3 protein: CASSLYGGAVYGYTF. As DNA, the CDR3 is TGTGCCAGCAGTTTATATGGGGGCGCAGTATATGGCTACACCTTC. The chain links TRBV28 to TRBJ1-2; D is possibly TRBD1 (6 bases). This CDR3 region has 15 residues. The germline V gene has CDR1 MDHEN and CDR2 SYDVKM. V was shortened by 1 base and J by 5 bases, with 14 bases between the two germline ends.

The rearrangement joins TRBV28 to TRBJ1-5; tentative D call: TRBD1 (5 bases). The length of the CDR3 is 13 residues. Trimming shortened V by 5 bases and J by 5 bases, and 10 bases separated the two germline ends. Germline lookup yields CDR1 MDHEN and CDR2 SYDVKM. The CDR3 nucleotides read TGTGCCAGCAGTAGGGGACTGCATCAGCCCCAGCATTTT. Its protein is CASSRGLHQPQHF. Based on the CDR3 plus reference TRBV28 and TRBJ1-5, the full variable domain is DVKVTQSSRYLVKRTGEKVFLECVQDMDHENMFWYRQDPGLGLRLIYFSYDVKMKEKGDIPEGYSVSREKKERFSLILESASTNQTSMYLCASSRGLHQPQHFGDGTRLSIL.

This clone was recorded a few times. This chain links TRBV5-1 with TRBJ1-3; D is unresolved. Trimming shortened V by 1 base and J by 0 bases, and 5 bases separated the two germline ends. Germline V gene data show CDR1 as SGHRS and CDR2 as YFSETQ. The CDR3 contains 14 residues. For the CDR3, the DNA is TGCGCCAGCAGCTTGTCTACCTCTGGAAACACCATATATTTT. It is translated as CASSLSTSGNTIYF.

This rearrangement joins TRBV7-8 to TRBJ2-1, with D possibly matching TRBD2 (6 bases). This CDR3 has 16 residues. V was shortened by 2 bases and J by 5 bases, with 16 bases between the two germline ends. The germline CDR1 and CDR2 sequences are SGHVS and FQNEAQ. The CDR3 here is CASSLRRDWGNNEQFF. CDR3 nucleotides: TGTGCCAGCAGCTTAAGGCGGGACTGGGGGAACAATGAGCAGTTCTTC.